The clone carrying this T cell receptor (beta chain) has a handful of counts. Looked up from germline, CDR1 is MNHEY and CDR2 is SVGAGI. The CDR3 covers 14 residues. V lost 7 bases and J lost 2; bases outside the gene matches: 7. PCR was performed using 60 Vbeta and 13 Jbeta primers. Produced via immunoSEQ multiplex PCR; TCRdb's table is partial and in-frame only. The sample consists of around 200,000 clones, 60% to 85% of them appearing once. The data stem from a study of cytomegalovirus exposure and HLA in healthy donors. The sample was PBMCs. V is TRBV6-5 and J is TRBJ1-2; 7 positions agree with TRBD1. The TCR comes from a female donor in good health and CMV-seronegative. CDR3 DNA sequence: TGTGCCAGCAATCCGGACAGGCGCAACTATGGCTACACCTTC. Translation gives CASNPDRRNYGYTF.